This T cell receptor beta chain was obtained from a study of T cell changes during pregnancy in multiple sclerosis (dated by TCRdb to the late 2010s). In the study overall: Changes in the T cell repertoire over the course of pregnancy were examined in this study in women with multiple sclerosis.

Trimming takes 3 bases from V and 7 bases from J, and the germline ends sit 12 bases apart. Measured from the cysteine to the phenylalanine, the CDR3 is 13 residues long. Only the CDR3 portion is preserved as DNA: 39 bases, with reading frame beginning at the first base. From the germline V gene, CDR1 is MDHEN and CDR2 is SYDVKM. Library generation was performed with the immunoSEQ multiplex PCR assay. Imported from immuneACCESS, the table was reduced by TCRdb to in-frame sequences with V and J called. These copies leave out some clones; in studies compared against another copy, an unresolved V gene accounts for under half, and the cause of the remainder is not known. The sample table records nearly 70,000 clones; approximately 90% of these occur just once. Approximately 1.5% of the sample rests with the top ten. Note on this clone: No antigen is known for it. Base quality data are lacking; no much larger clone is found one base away.

Sequencing was performed on peripheral blood, taken in the second trimester of pregnancy. The receptor was isolated from a female donor in good health, enrolled as a control in a pregnancy study. The sequence joins TRBV28 to TRBJ1-1; no D gene can be assigned with confidence. The bases read TGTGCCAGCAGTTTGCGCAGGAAGTATGAAGCTTTCTTT. Translated, this gives CASSLRRKYEAFF.